This T cell receptor (beta chain) was recorded in a study of T-cell memory formation after mild COVID-19. Background on the study: TCR clusters were mostly confined to one donor each.

The CDR3 runs to 17 residues. Germline CDR1 is SGHTA and CDR2 is FQGTGA. The J segment lost 2 bases and the V segment lost 0 bases, leaving 7 bases of the junction unmatched. 5'RACE primed at constant segments yielded TCR alpha and TCR beta cDNA libraries bearing sample barcodes and UMIs. TCRdb independently ran MiXCR on the 5' RACE reads; one entry per CDR3 protein. Of around 300,000 distinct CDR3 sequences in the sample, 10% to 15% were seen once. This clonotype was seen more than once but under ten times. The antigen is undetermined. Study findings and constraints: The study detected some responding clones in pre-infection memory, suggesting cross-reactive memory joined. Chiefly within CM and EM were the contracting CD4+ clones; CD8+ ones were within EMRA.

This TCR came from a man aged 18 to 29 who had mild COVID-19 (a few samples of this study predate the infection). Cell type and time point are not known. Sequencing used PBMCs or a T cell subset sorted from them (not recorded which). The V gene is TRBV7-3, the J gene TRBJ2-7; 10 bases map to TRBD2. In DNA form, the CDR3 reads TGTGCCAGCAGCTTAACGCTTCTAGCGGGGGCCACCTACGAGCAGTACGTC. As protein: CASSLTLLAGATYEQYV.